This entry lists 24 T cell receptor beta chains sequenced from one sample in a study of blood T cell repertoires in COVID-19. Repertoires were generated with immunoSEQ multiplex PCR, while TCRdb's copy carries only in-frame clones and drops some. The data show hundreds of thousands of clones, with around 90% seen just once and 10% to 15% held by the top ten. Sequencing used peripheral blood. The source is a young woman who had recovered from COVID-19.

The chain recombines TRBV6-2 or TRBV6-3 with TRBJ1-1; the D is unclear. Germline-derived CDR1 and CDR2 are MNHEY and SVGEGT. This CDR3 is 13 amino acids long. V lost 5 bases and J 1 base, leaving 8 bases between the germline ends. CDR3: CASSATRNTEAFF. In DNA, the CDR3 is TGTGCCAGCAGTGCCACGAGGAACACTGAAGCTTTCTTT.

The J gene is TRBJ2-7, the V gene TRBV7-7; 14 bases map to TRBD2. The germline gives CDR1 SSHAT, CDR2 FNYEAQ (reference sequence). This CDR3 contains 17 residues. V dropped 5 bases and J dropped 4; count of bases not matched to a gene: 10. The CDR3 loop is CASSVGLAGEGPYEQYF. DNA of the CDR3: TGTGCCAGCAGCGTGGGACTAGCGGGAGAGGGGCCTTACGAGCAGTACTTC.

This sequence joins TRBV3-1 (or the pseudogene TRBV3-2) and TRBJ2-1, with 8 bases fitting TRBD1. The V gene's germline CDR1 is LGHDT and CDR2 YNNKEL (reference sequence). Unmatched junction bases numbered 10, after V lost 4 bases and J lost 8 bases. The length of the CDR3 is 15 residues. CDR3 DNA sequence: TGTGCCAGCAGCCTTACTAATCAGGGGGCCCATGAGCAGTTCTTC. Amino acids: CASSLTNQGAHEQFF.

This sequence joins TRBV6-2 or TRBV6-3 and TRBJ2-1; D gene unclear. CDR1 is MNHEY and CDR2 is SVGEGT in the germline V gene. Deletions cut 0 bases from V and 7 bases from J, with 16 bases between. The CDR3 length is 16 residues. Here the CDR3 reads CASSYSGRSTRNEQFF. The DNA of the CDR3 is TGTGCCAGCAGTTACTCGGGCAGATCCACACGGAATGAGCAGTTCTTC.

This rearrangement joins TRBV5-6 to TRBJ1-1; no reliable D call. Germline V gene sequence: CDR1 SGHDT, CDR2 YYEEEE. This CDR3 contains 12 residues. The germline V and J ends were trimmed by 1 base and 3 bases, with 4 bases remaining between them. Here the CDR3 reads CASSLQDTEAFF. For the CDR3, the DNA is TGTGCCAGCAGCTTGCAGGACACTGAAGCTTTCTTT.

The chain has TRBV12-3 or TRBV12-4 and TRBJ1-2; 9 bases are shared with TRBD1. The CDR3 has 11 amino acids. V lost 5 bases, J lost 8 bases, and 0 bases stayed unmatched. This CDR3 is CASSTGGGYTF. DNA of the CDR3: TGTGCCAGCAGTACAGGGGGCGGCTACACCTTC.

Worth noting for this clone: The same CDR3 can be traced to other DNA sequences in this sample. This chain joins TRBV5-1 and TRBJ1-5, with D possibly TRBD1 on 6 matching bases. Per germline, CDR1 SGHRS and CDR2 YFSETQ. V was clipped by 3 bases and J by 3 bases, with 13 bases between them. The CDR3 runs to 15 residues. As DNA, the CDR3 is TGCGCCAGCAGCTGGACGGGGGGCATCAATCAGCCCCAGCATTTT. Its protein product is CASSWTGGINQPQHF.

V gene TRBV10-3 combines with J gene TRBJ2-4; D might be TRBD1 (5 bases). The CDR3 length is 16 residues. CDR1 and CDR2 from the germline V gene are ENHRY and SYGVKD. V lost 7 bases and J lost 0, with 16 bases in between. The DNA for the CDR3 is TGTGCCATCATAGAACCTAGGGGATTAGCCAAAAACATTCAGTACTTC. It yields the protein CAIIEPRGLAKNIQYF.

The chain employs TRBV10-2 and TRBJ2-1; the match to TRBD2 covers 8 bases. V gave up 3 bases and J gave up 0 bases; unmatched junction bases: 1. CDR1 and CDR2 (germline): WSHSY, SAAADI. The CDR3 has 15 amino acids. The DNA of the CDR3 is TGCGCCAGCAGTGACAGCGGGAGCTCCTACAATGAGCAGTTCTTC. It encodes CASSDSGSSYNEQFF.

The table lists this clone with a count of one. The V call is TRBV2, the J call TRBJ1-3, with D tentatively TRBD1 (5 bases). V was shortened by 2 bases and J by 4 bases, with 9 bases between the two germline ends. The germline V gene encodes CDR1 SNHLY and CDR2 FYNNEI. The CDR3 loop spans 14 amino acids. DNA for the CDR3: TGTGCCAGCAGTGAAAGAGCAGGGGGAAACACCATATATTTT. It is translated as CASSERAGGNTIYF.

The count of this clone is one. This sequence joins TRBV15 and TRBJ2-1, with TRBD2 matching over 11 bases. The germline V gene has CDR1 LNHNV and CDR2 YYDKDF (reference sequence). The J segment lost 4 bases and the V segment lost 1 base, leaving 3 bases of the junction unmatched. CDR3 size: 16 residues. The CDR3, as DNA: TGTGCCACCAGCAGAGGACTAGCGGGATTTTACAATGAGCAGTTCTTC. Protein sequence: CATSRGLAGFYNEQFF.

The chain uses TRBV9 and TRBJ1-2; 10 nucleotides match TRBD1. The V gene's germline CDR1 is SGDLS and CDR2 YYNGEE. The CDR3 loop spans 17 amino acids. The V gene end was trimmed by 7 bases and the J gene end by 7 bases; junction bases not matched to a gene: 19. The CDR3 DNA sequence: TGTGCCAGCGCACCCTCCCCCCGACAGGGGGCGCGGGGTGGCTACACCTTC. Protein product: CASAPSPRQGARGGYTF.

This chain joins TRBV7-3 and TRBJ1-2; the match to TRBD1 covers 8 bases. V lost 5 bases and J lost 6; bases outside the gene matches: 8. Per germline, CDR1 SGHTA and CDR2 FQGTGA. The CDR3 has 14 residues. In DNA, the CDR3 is TGTGCCAGCAGCCACGGGACAGGAGTCGATGGCTACACCTTC. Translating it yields CASSHGTGVDGYTF. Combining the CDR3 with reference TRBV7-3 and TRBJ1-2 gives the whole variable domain GAGVSQTPSNKVTEKGKYVELRCDPISGHTALYWYRQSLGQGPEFLIYFQGTGAADDSGLPNDRFFAVRPEGSVSTLKIQRTERGDSAVYLCASSHGTGVDGYTFGSGTRLTVV.

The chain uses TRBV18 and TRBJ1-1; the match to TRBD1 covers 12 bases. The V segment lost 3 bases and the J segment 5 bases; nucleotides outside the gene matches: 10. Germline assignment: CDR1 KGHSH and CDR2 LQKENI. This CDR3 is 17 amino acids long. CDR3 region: CASSPPQGTGGYTEAFF. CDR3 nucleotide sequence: TGTGCCAGCTCACCTCCCCAGGGGACAGGGGGCTATACTGAAGCTTTCTTT.

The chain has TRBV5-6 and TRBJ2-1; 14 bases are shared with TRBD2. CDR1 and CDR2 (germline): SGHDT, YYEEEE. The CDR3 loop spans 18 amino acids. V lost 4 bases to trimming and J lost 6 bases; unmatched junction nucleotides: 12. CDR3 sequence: CASSTTGTSGSWSNEQFF. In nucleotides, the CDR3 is TGTGCCAGCAGCACAACCGGGACTAGCGGGAGTTGGTCCAATGAGCAGTTCTTC. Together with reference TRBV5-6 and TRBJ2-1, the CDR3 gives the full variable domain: DAGVTQSPTHLIKTRGQQVTLRCSPKSGHDTVSWYQQALGQGPQFIFQYYEEEERQRGNFPDRFSGHQFPNYSSELNVNALLLGDSALYLCASSTTGTSGSWSNEQFFGPGTRLTVL.

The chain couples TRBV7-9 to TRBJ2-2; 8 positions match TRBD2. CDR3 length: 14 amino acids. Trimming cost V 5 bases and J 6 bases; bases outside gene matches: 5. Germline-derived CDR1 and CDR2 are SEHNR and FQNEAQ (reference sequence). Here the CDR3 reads CASSRTSRPGELFF. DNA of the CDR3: TGTGCCAGCAGCCGGACTAGCCGGCCCGGGGAGCTGTTTTTT.

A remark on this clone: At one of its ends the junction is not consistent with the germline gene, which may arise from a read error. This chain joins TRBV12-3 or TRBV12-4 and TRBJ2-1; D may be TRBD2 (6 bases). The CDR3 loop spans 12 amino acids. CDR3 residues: CASSRRMEGTVF. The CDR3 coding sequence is TGTGCCAGCAGTCGCCGGATGGAGGGGACGGTCTTC.

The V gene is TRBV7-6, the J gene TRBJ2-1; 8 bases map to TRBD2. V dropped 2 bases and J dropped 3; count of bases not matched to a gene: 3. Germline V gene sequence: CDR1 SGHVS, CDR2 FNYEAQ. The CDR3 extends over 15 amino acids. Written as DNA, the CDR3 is TGTGCCAGCAGCTTAATAGCGGGATTCTACAATGAGCAGTTCTTC. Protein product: CASSLIAGFYNEQFF.

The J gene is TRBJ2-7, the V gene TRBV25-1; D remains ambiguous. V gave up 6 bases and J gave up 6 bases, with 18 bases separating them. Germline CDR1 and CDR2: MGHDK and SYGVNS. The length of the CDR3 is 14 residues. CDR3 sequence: CASSLPGEFSEQYF. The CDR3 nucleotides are TGTGCCAGCAGCCTCCCCGGAGAGTTTTCCGAGCAGTACTTC.

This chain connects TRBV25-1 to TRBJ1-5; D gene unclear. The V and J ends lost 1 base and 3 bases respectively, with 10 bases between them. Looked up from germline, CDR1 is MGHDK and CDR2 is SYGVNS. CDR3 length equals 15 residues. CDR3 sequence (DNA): TGTGCCAGCAGTGAATCGTCTTATAACAATCAGCCCCAGCATTTT. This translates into CASSESSYNNQPQHF.

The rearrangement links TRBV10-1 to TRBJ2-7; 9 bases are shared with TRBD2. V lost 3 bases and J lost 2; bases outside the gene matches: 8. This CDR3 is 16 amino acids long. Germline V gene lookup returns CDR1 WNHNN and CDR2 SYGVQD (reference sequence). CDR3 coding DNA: TGCGCCAGCAGTGACGGTAGCGGGAGAACCGCCTACGAGCAGTACTTC. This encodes CASSDGSGRTAYEQYF.

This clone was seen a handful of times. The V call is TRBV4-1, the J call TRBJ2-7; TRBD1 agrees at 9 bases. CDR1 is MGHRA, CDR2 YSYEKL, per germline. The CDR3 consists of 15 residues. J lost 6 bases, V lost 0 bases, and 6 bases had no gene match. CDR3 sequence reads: CASSQEGTGRTEQYF. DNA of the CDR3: TGCGCCAGCAGCCAAGAAGGGACAGGGCGGACCGAGCAGTACTTC.

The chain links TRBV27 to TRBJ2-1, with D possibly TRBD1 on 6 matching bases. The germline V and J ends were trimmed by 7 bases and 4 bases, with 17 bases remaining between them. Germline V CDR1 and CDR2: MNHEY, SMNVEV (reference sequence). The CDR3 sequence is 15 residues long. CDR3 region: CASKVGTLLYNEQFF. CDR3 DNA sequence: TGTGCCAGCAAAGTCGGGACACTCCTTTACAATGAGCAGTTCTTC.

CDR3 DNA: TGTGCCAGCAGCGAAGGACAGGGGGGTGTCGACGAGCAGTACTTC. The encoded protein is CASSEGQGGVDEQYF. V and J are TRBV7-2 and TRBJ2-7, with 10 bases lining up with TRBD1. Germline CDR1 and CDR2: SGHTA and FQGNSA. The CDR3 spans 15 residues. V trimming: 5 bases; J trimming: 5 bases; junction bases outside the gene matches: 9.